This T cell receptor (beta chain) originates from a study of technical replicates of blood from a few donors. Sequenced by immunoSEQ multiplex PCR; TCRdb stores in-frame clones only, minus some. The sample holds tens of thousands of clones, around 94% seen once. Trimming took off 1 base at V and 5 bases at J, with 6 bases between the two ends. Germline-derived CDR1 and CDR2 are SGHTA and FQGTGA. The CDR3 contains 13 residues. Sequenced sample: T cells isolated from PBMCs. This chain uses TRBV7-3 with TRBJ2-1; D not resolved. This TCR came from a human donor in good health. DNA for the CDR3: TGTGCCAGCAGCTTAAGTGGGCACAATGAGCAGTTCTTC. As protein: CASSLSGHNEQFF. Full variable domain (remainder filled in from reference TRBV7-3 and TRBJ2-1): GAGVSQTPSNKVTEKGKYVELRCDPISGHTALYWYRQSLGQGPEFLIYFQGTGAADDSGLPNDRFFAVRPEGSVSTLKIQRTERGDSAVYLCASSLSGHNEQFFGPGTRLTVL.